These T cell receptor beta chains were read from a single sample in a study of neurological immune-mediated disorders. One entry per CDR3 protein results from TCRdb running MiXCR on the 5' RACE reads. Among 45,000 to 60,000 distinct CDR3 sequences listed, less than 2.5% were seen once. Sequenced input: PBMCs. The receptors originated from a man aged 45-60 years with multiple sclerosis. CDR3s include the opening cysteine and the closing phenylalanine or tryptophan. A D gene is named only where the DNA matches it firmly. Some rows mark clone size as missing; the rest say once, few, many or name a class of expanded clone.

D	J	V	size	DNA	CDR3
TRBD1	TRBJ2-5	TRBV27	few	TGTGCCAGCAGTCTCGGGACAGGGACCCAAGAGACCCAGTACTTC	CASSLGTGTQETQYF
-	TRBJ1-5	TRBV15	-	TGTGCCACCAGCAGAGATCTCAATAAGACCCAGAATTTT	CATSRDLNKTQNF
TRBD1	TRBJ2-5	TRBV5-1	many	TGCGCCAGCAGCTCTACCGGGACAGGGGGCGCGGAGACCCAGTACTTC	CASSSTGTGGAETQYF
-	TRBJ1-1	TRBV5-1	many	TGCGCCAGCAGCTTGGGTTCCTACACTGAAGCTTTCTTT	CASSLGSYTEAFF
-	TRBJ2-3	TRBV7-2	many	TGTGCCAGCAGCTTAGCGTCAACTACAGATACGCAGTATTTT	CASSLASTTDTQYF
-	TRBJ1-4	TRBV20-1	many	TGCAGTGCTAGAGTTGGCGATGGGGGAAAACTGTTTTTT	CSARVGDGGKLFF
TRBD1	TRBJ1-2	TRBV6-2/TRBV6-3	few	TGTGCCAGCTCGCAACAGGGGAGGGATGGCTACACCTTC	CASSQQGRDGYTF
TRBD1	TRBJ2-7	TRBV13	many	TGTGCCAGCAGCTTACTCCGGGACAGGATTTCCTACGAGCAGTACTTC	CASSLLRDRISYEQYF
-	TRBJ2-3	TRBV9	many	TGTGCCAGCAGCACTAATGACCACTCCAGGACAGATACGCAGTATTTT	CASSTNDHSRTDTQYF
-	TRBJ2-5	TRBV7-2	many	TGTGCCAGCAGCTTAGGCGCGGGACGTCAAGAGACCCAGTACTTC	CASSLGAGRQETQYF
TRBD1	TRBJ1-2	TRBV27	many	TGTGCCAGCAATTCTGTTGGACAGGTCCGTGGCTACACCTTC	CASNSVGQVRGYTF
TRBD1	TRBJ1-2	TRBV10-3	many	TGTGCCATCAGTGAGAACAGGGGAGGCTATGGCTACACCTTC	CAISENRGGYGYTF
-	TRBJ2-3	TRBV20-1	many	TGCAGTGCTAATAGACCGGGACTGAGCACAGATACGCAGTATTTT	CSANRPGLSTDTQYF
-	TRBJ1-1	TRBV4-1	many	TGCGCCAGCAGCCAGGAGAGGAAGAACACTGAAGCTTTCTTT	CASSQERKNTEAFF
-	TRBJ2-5	TRBV5-1	many	TGCGCCAGCAGCCCCGAGGCCCCAGAGACCCAGTACTTC	CASSPEAPETQYF
TRBD1	TRBJ1-2	TRBV6-5	many	TGTGCCAGCAGTTACGGACAGGGGACAGGTGGCTACACCTTC	CASSYGQGTGGYTF
-	TRBJ2-5	TRBV5-4	many	TGTGCCAGCGGGTCAATAGGGGAGACCCAGTACTTC	CASGSIGETQYF
-	TRBJ1-5	TRBV6-5	-	TGTGCCAGCAGGGCCGATAGCAATCAGCCCCAGCATTTT	CASRADSNQPQHF
-	TRBJ2-3	TRBV5-1	many	TGCGCCAGCAGCACCGCGGGGTTGCGGGGTGGCACAGATACGCAGTATTTT	CASSTAGLRGGTDTQYF
-	TRBJ1-1	TRBV7-8	many	TGTGCCAGCAGACGGCAGGCTAGCACTGAAGCTTTCTTT	CASRRQASTEAFF
-	TRBJ1-2	TRBV7-6	many	TGTGCCAGCAGCTCAGGGACCGGCTACACCTTC	CASSSGTGYTF
-	TRBJ1-2	TRBV11-2	many	TGTGCCAGCAGCTTTCCCGGGACGTTCTATGGCTACACCTTC	CASSFPGTFYGYTF
-	TRBJ1-5	TRBV6-1	many	TGTGCCAGCAGTTCAACACTCCAGCCCCAGCATTTT	CASSSTLQPQHF
-	TRBJ2-3	TRBV28	many	TGTGCCAGCAGTTTAGGGCTCCCATCCCCGCAGTATTTT	CASSLGLPSPQYF
TRBD1	TRBJ1-6	TRBV27	many	TGTGCCAGCAGTTTCACGTCGACAGGGGTCAATTCACCCCTCCACTTT	CASSFTSTGVNSPLHF
TRBD1	TRBJ1-1	TRBV28	many	TGTGCCAGCAGTTTATTGGGCGGGACAGGGAGAACTGAAGCTTTCTTT	CASSLLGGTGRTEAFF
TRBD1	TRBJ1-2	TRBV6-4	many	TGTGCCAGCAGTGAGGGCAGGGGGACTGGCTACACCTTC	CASSEGRGTGYTF
TRBD1	TRBJ1-6	TRBV9	many	TGTGCCAGCAGCGTAGGGGACAGGGAATGGTCACCCCTCCACTTT	CASSVGDREWSPLHF
-	TRBJ2-5	TRBV7-2	many	TGTGCCAGCAGCCGCGACCGATACCAAGAGACCCAGTACTTC	CASSRDRYQETQYF
TRBD2	TRBJ2-3	TRBV20-1	many	TGCAGTGCTAGAGATGACGCGGGGGGCACAGATACGCAGTATTTT	CSARDDAGGTDTQYF
-	TRBJ2-3	TRBV5-1	many	TGCGCCAGCAGCTTGGGCCGAAGCACAGATACGCAGTATTTT	CASSLGRSTDTQYF
-	TRBJ2-2	TRBV4-2	many	TGTGCCAGCAGCGTGCACAACAGGACCATCCTCACCGGGGAGCTGTTTTTT	CASSVHNRTILTGELFF
-	TRBJ1-3	TRBV27	many	TGTGCCAGCAGTTTATCTGCGGGAAACACCATATATTTT	CASSLSAGNTIYF
-	TRBJ1-5	TRBV11-2	many	TGTGCCAGCAGCTTATCGGGGGGGACTCAGCCCCAGCATTTT	CASSLSGGTQPQHF
TRBD2	TRBJ2-7	TRBV3-1	many	TGTGCCAGCAGCGAAACCCAGGGACTAGCGGCCGAGCAGTACTTC	CASSETQGLAAEQYF
-	TRBJ1-2	TRBV7-6	many	TGTGCCAGCAGCCAAGGGGCACATGGCTACACCTTC	CASSQGAHGYTF
-	TRBJ2-1	TRBV11-2	many	TGTGCCAGCAGCGGGCCCAGGGTTTACAATGAGCAGTTCTTC	CASSGPRVYNEQFF
-	TRBJ2-1	TRBV7-8	many	TGTGCCAGCAGCTTAGACCCGACTGGGAGGGAGCAGTTCTTC	CASSLDPTGREQFF
-	TRBJ1-6	TRBV12-3/TRBV12-4	many	TGTGCCAGCAGTTGGATTTCAGGCAACTCACCCCTCCACTTT	CASSWISGNSPLHF
-	TRBJ1-3	TRBV18	many	TGTGCCAGCTCACCCTCGCGGACAAGTTATGGAAACACCATATATTTT	CASSPSRTSYGNTIYF
-	TRBJ2-3	TRBV5-5	many	TGTGCCAGCCTGGTCCTCGGGGGCGCGACAGATACGCAGTATTTT	CASLVLGGATDTQYF